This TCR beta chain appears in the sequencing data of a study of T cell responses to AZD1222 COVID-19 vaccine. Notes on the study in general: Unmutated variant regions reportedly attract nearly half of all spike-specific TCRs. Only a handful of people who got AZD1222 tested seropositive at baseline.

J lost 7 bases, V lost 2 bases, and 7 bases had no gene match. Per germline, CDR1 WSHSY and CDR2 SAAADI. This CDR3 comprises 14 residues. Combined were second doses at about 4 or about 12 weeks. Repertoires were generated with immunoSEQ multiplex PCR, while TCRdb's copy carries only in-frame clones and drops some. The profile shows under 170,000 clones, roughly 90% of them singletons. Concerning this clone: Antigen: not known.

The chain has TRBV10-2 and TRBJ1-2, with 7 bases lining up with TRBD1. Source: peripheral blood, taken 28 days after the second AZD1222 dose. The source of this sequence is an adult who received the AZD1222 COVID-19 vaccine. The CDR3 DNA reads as TGCGCCAGCAGTGAGGGGAGAGACAGGGCTGGCTACACCTTC. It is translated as CASSEGRDRAGYTF.